Shown below are 15 T cell receptor beta chains from a single sample sequenced in a study of T cells after yellow fever vaccination. TCRdb re-called the 5' RACE reads through MiXCR, storing one row per CDR3 protein. The repertoire has 200,000 to 300,000 distinct CDR3 sequences, roughly 6.3% of them found once; the top ten carry roughly 1%. The starting material was CD4+ T cells sorted from PBMCs, obtained on the day of the yellow fever booster vaccination. These receptors all stem from a man aged 25 to 40 who received the YFV17D yellow fever vaccine.

This clonotype was recorded at least ten times. The rearrangement links TRBV28 to TRBJ2-1; 7 positions match TRBD1. J gave up 11 bases and V 6 bases, and 10 bases lay outside the gene matches. The CDR3 has 13 residues. Per germline, CDR1 MDHEN and CDR2 SYDVKM. The CDR3, as DNA: TGTGCCAGCAGCAACGGACAGGCCTTACAGCAGTTCTTC. Translation gives CASSNGQALQQFF.

This chain links TRBV5-6 with TRBJ2-6; 7 bases match TRBD1. Germline trimming cut 2 bases from V and 2 bases from J; bases unmatched to any gene: 4. Germline V gives CDR1 SGHDT, CDR2 YYEEEE. The CDR3 totals 16 residues. CDR3 protein: CASSFWTGTGANVLTF. The CDR3 nucleotides are TGTGCCAGCAGCTTCTGGACAGGCACTGGGGCCAACGTCCTGACTTTC.

This chain connects TRBV29-1 to TRBJ1-2; 8 bases align to TRBD1. The germline V gene has CDR1 SQVTM and CDR2 ANQGSEA. CDR3 size: 13 residues. Trimming removed 6 bases from V and 6 bases from J; junction bases left unmatched: 9. Here the CDR3 DNA reads TGCAGCGTGGCAGACAGGGGACGAGATGGCTACACCTTC. Amino acids: CSVADRGRDGYTF.

This clonotype appeared a few times. The V gene is TRBV11-2, the J gene TRBJ2-7; TRBD2 might be the D (5 bases). Trimming took 3 bases from V and 2 from J, leaving 11 bases between them. CDR1 and CDR2 from the germline V gene are SGHAT and FQNNGV. CDR3 length: 14 residues. The CDR3 sequence is CASSLTIPAYEQYF. The CDR3 nucleotides read TGTGCCAGCAGCTTGACTATACCCGCCTACGAGCAGTACTTC.

The chain joins TRBV6-4 to TRBJ1-6; the D is unclear. The CDR3 is made up of 14 amino acids. Germline V lookup: CDR1 MRHNA, CDR2 SNTAGT. The ends were cut back, 5 bases at V and 7 bases at J, with 12 bases in the middle. For the CDR3, the DNA is TGTGCCAGCAGTCCCGACGGTCGAAATTCACCCCTCCACTTT. It codes for CASSPDGRNSPLHF.

Of note for this clonotype: A much larger clone sits a single nucleotide away, making a read error possible. This chain links TRBV12-3 or TRBV12-4 with TRBJ1-4, with D unclear. The CDR3 length is 13 residues. In DNA form, the CDR3 reads TGTGCCAGCAGTTTAGGCAGTAATGAAGAACTGTTTTTT. Its protein product is CASSLGSNEELFF.

This clonotype was recorded a few times. CDR3 DNA sequence: TGTGCCAGCAGGTACAGGGGAAGGGCCTACGAGCAGTACTTC. Its translation: CASRYRGRAYEQYF. The rearrangement uses TRBV6-2 or TRBV6-3 and TRBJ2-7; 7 bases are shared with TRBD1. Germline V gene data show CDR1 as MNHEY and CDR2 as SVGEGT. The CDR3 sequence is 14 residues long. V gave up 6 bases and J gave up 2 bases; unmatched junction bases: 7.

The rearrangement links TRBV11-2 to TRBJ1-5, with 8 bases fitting TRBD1. Unmatched junction bases numbered 18, after V lost 1 base and J lost 10 bases. Per germline, CDR1 SGHAT and CDR2 FQNNGV. There are 18 residues in the CDR3. The CDR3 here is CASSLVTRGRSLLLPQHF. Here the CDR3 DNA reads TGTGCCAGCAGCTTAGTTACCAGGGGGCGTTCGCTCCTCCTCCCCCAGCATTTT.

The CDR3 reads CASSWQHQETQYF. The CDR3, as DNA: TGTGCCAGCAGCTGGCAGCACCAAGAGACCCAGTACTTC. V and J are TRBV7-8 and TRBJ2-5; D gene uncertain. From germline, CDR1 is SGHVS and CDR2 FQNEAQ. The CDR3 runs 13 residues. V was shortened by 4 bases and J by 0 bases, with 6 bases between the two germline ends. The full variable domain, completed using reference TRBV7-8 and TRBJ2-5, is GAGVSQSPRYKVAKRGQDVALRCDPISGHVSLFWYQQALGQGPEFLTYFQNEAQLDKSGLPSDRFFAERPEGSVSTLKIQRTQQEDSAVYLCASSWQHQETQYFGPGTRLLVL.

This clonotype was found many times. This sequence joins TRBV29-1 and TRBJ2-4; 9 nucleotides match TRBD2. The CDR3 consists of 14 residues. Germline trimming cut 1 base from V and 12 bases from J; bases unmatched to any gene: 10. The V gene's germline CDR1 is SQVTM and CDR2 ANQGSEA. CDR3 DNA: TGCAGCGTTGAAGGGCTAGCGGGGAGAGGATATCAGTACTTC. Its protein product is CSVEGLAGRGYQYF. Full variable domain (remainder filled in from reference TRBV29-1 and TRBJ2-4): SAVISQKPSRDICQRGTSLTIQCQVDSQVTMMFWYRQQPGQSLTLIATANQGSEATYESGFVIDKFPISRPNLTFSTLTVSNMSPEDSSIYLCSVEGLAGRGYQYFGAGTRLSVL.

The table lists this clonotype with a few counts. V and J are TRBV7-2 and TRBJ2-1, with TRBD2 identical over 10 bases. This CDR3 region has 16 residues. Unmatched junction bases numbered 7, after V lost 1 base and J lost 7 bases. CDR1 SGHTA and CDR2 FQGNSA come from the germline V gene. The CDR3 DNA sequence: TGTGCCAGCAGCTTAGAACTAGCGGGACCACCGAATGAGCAGTTCTTC. It translates to CASSLELAGPPNEQFF.

This clonotype was seen a handful of times. The rearrangement uses TRBV5-1 and TRBJ2-3; TRBD2 matches 7 bases. Germline V CDR1 and CDR2: SGHRS, YFSETQ. With V trimmed by 0 bases and J by 4 bases, 11 bases remained unmatched. The CDR3 has 17 residues. CDR3 in amino acids: CASSLAVTGGVADTQYF. DNA of the CDR3: TGCGCCAGCAGCTTGGCCGTTACGGGAGGTGTGGCAGATACGCAGTATTTT.

This clonotype occurred a few times. The V and J genes are TRBV28 and TRBJ2-7, with 8 bases that match TRBD1. The CDR3 contains 15 residues. The germline V gene has CDR1 MDHEN and CDR2 SYDVKM. Unmatched junction bases numbered 13, after V lost 5 bases and J lost 7 bases. CDR3 sequence reads: CASSRTGSTTREQYF. The CDR3 coding sequence is TGTGCCAGCAGTCGGACAGGGAGTACAACCCGGGAGCAGTACTTC.

The chain recombines TRBV20-1 with TRBJ1-5; 7 bases are a match to TRBD1. The CDR3 has 15 residues. V gave up 2 bases and J gave up 3 bases; unmatched junction bases: 7. The germline gives CDR1 DFQATT, CDR2 SNEGSKA (reference sequence). This CDR3 is CSARNTRGFNQPQHF. The CDR3 nucleotides are TGCAGTGCTAGAAACACCAGGGGGTTCAATCAGCCCCAGCATTTT.

As for this clonotype: A junction end diverges from the germline sequence, so it may reflect a read error. The rearrangement uses TRBV20-1 and TRBJ2-2; possible D gene TRBD1, 6 bases. The CDR3 is 18 amino acids. Germline V lookup: CDR1 DFQATT, CDR2 SNEGSKA (reference sequence). In nucleotides, the CDR3 is TGCTGTGCTAGAGATGAGGACAGATCCTTAGCGAACACCGGGGAGCTGTTTTTT. Protein sequence: CCARDEDRSLANTGELFF.